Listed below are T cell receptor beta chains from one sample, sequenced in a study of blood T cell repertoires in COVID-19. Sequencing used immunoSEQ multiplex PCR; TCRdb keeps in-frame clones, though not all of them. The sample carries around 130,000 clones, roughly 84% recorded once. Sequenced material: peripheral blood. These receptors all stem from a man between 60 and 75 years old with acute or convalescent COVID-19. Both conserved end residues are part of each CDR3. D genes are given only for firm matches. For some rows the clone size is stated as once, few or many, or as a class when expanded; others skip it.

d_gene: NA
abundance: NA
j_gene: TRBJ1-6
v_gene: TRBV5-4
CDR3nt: TGTGCCAGCAGCAGACAGCCCTTGACCAGTGATTCACCCCTCCACTTT
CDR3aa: CASSRQPLTSDSPLHF

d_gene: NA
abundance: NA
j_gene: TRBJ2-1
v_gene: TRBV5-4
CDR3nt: TGTGCCAGCAGCCAATGGGCAAGCTCCTACAATGAGCAGTTCTTC
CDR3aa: CASSQWASSYNEQFF

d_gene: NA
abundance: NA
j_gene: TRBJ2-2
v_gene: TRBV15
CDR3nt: TGTGCCACCAGCAGATCCTCCGGCTTGGGCGGGGTGGCCACCGGGGAGCTGTTTTTT
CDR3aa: CATSRSSGLGGVATGELFF

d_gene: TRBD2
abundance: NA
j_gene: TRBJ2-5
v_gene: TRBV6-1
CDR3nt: TGTGCCAGCAGTGGGATCTGGACTAGCGGGGCTATGGGGGAGACCCAGTACTTC
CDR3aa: CASSGIWTSGAMGETQYF

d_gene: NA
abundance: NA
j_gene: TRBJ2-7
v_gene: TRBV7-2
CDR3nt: TGTGCCAGCAGCTTACGGACACCGGGCCCCTACGAGCAGTACTTC
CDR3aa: CASSLRTPGPYEQYF

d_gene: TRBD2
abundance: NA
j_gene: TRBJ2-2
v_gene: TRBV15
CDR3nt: TGTGCCACTACCCCGGGACTAGCAGGAGGGAACACCGGGGAGCTGTTTTTT
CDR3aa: CATTPGLAGGNTGELFF

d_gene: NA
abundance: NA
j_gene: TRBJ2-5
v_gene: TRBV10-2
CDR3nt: TGCGCCAGCAGTCGACAGAGGATGGAGACCCAGTACTTC
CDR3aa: CASSRQRMETQYF

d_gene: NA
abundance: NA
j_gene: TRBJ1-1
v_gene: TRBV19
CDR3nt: TGTGCCAGTAGTACCCAGGGTTCTGAAGCTTTCTTT
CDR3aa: CASSTQGSEAFF

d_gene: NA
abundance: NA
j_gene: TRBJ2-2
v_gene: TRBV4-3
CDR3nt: TGCGCCAGCAGCGCGGGCGGGCTCGACACCGGGGAGCTGTTTTTT
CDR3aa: CASSAGGLDTGELFF

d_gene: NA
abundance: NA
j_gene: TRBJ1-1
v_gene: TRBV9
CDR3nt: TGTGCCAGCAGCCCATCGGCCATGGAACAGTCTGAAGCTTTCTTT
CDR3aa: CASSPSAMEQSEAFF

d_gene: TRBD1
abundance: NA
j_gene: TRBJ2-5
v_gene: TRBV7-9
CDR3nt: TGTGCCAGCAGCCAGGTGGGGACAGGGGAAGAGACCCAGTACTTC
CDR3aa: CASSQVGTGEETQYF

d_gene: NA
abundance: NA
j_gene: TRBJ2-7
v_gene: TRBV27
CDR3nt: TGTGCCAGCGGACCGGGATACTACGAGCAGTACTTC
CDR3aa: CASGPGYYEQYF

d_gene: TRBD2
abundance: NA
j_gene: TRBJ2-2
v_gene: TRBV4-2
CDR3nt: TGTGCCAGCAGTATGGGACTAGCGGAAGGAACCGGGGAGCTGTTTTTT
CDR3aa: CASSMGLAEGTGELFF

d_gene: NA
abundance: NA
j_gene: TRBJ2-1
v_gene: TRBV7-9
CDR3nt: TGTGCCAGCAGCTTAGAATCGGACTTCAATGAGCAGTTCTTC
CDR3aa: CASSLESDFNEQFF

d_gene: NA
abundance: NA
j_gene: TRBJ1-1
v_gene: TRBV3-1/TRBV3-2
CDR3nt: TGTGCCAGCAGCTCGTCCGGGGGAGGGGTGAACACTGAAGCTTTCTTT
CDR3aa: CASSSSGGGVNTEAFF

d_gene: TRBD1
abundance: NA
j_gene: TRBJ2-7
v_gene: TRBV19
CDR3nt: TGTGCCAGTAGTTTGACAGGGGGTATCTCCTACGAGCAGTACTTC
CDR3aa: CASSLTGGISYEQYF

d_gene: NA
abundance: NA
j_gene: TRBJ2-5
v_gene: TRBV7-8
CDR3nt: TGTGCCAGCAGCTTAGTGGTGGTAGGGGCGGAGACCCAGTACTTC
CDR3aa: CASSLVVVGAETQYF

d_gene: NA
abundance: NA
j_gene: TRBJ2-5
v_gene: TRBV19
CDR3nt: TGTGCCAGTAGTATCGAGTCTCAAGAGACCCAGTACTTC
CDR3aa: CASSIESQETQYF

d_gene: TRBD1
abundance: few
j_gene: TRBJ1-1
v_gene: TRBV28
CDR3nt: TGTGCCAGCAGACAGACAGGGAAAGCTTTCTTT
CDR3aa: CASRQTGKAFF

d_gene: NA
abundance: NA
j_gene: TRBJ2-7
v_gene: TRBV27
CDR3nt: TGTGCCAGCAGTTTATCGGTCGCGGCGAGGGCCTACGAGCAGTACTTC
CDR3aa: CASSLSVAARAYEQYF